What follows describes a single TCR beta chain. No antigen is known for it. Qualities for individual bases were not recorded, and no much larger clone is one base off. This entry is derived from a study of shared clonotypes between healthy human individuals (dated by TCRdb to about 2020). Looking at the study overall: A couple of women and a few men aged 18 to 49 years were included in the cohort. To increase sequencing depth and limit assay-specific biases, different laboratories used diverse techniques to prepare libraries and sequence TCR repertoires. For each donor, CD4 naive and CD4 memory were each run on three plates, CD8 naive on two plates, and CD8 memory on one plate. Blood TCR repertoires of about 5 healthy adults were deeply sequenced to estimate repertoire size and the extent of clonotype sharing between individuals. Per donor, leukapheresis produced somewhere between about 0.9 and 9 billion PBMCs. Paper-wide results and their limitations: Sampling was restricted to blood, and TCR repertoires in tissue are likely to differ from TCR repertoires in blood. Compared with non-shared clonotypes, the clonotypes found in all four sorted-subset donors had higher generation probabilities. Incomplete sequencing was indicated by rarefaction of sorted-subset datasets, despite the large sequencing depth. Based on pairwise subsampling, the degree of clonotype sharing among donors was expected to be affected by sequencing depth. Larger estimated clonotype richness was generally found for naive subsets than for memory subsets. Roughly 5% of naive CD4, roughly 3.5% of naive CD8, 2.3% of memory CD4, and 0.4% of memory CD8 clonotypes were shared across several donors. Because the study included a small number of donors, the genetic and exposure-history diversity represented was limited.

The donors were healthy, HIV-negative adults who had no recently reported acute infections or vaccinations. Every donor was a Caucasian adult living in Nashville, Tennessee, USA. Magnetic negative selection was used to enrich CD4+ T cells, after which naive cells were positively selected on CD45RA and the negative fraction became the memory subset. After blood collection by leukapheresis, PBMCs were isolated using Ficoll-Histopaque density gradient centrifugation and then cryopreserved in the vapor phase of liquid nitrogen. Analytical flow cytometry was used to check the purity and quantity of each magnetically sorted T cell population. Genomic DNA was isolated from every sorted fraction and measured by UV absorbance on a Nanodrop 2000c. TCR CDR3 regions were amplified from genomic DNA by multiplex PCR using the deep immunoSEQ assay. For each cell subset, the extracted genomic DNA was distributed evenly across all wells of several immunoSEQ 96-well plates, and each plate served as one replicate. Each replicate PCR for sorted subsets received 150 to 250 ng genomic DNA, equal to about 30,000 T cell genomes. The purified libraries were quantified using a Qubit 3.0 fluorometer, sized with a Bioanalyzer 2100, and then quantified again using the KAPA Library Quantification kit. Every immunoSEQ 96-well plate was sequenced on a dedicated single-read 150-cycle Illumina NextSeq 550 flow cell. The study's own analysis went as follows. Because the immunoSEQ output included only junctional sequences and no quality scores, the filtering could not be the same as the filtering used for full-length reads. To assign V/J genes and CDR3, sequences were annotated against IMGT germline references using PyIR, a Python wrapper for IgBLAST v1.9. Reads were filtered out if the reads had weak V/J assignments (E-value above 1e-6), no CDR3, stop codons, out-of-frame junctions, or ambiguous translated residues. V3J clonotypes were defined as sequences sharing the same inferred V gene, J gene, and CDR3 amino acid sequence. Percentage overlap between repertoires was calculated by dividing the number of shared unique clonotypes by the size of the smaller repertoire. Repertoire richness was assessed with RTK rarefaction, the Chao1 estimator, and Recon v2.1 estimates of unobserved clonotypes. Generation probabilities were computed with OLGA for all TCRbeta clonotypes obtained by the gDNA method from several donors. TCRdb carries this immuneACCESS record with in-frame sequences only. Its versions omit some clonotypes, under half of them owing to an unresolved V gene in the studies checked, with the rest unexplained. That table supplies the V and J calls and clone size; D and trimming were determined from the DNA. This sample has a few million clones in its table, and approximately 90% of those were observed once. The ten largest clonotypes hold 0.14% of the sample.

The sequence was collected from a man between 18 and 35 years old in good health. The sample consisted of naive CD4+ T cells sorted from blood. The cell subset or site label here, explained by the study, means: CD45RA+ positively selected.

The DNA sequence is as follows: TGCGCCAGCAGCTTTCGGGGACCTAATGAAAAACTGTTTTTT. Translated, this is CASSFRGPNEKLFF. The chain links TRBV5-1 with TRBJ1-4; the D segment could be TRBD1, given 5 matching bases. The CDR3 measures 14 amino acids from cysteine to phenylalanine. The DNA shown is the 42-base CDR3, in frame from base 1. The CDR1 and CDR2 encoded by the germline V gene are SGHRS and YFSETQ. V is shortened by 2 bases, J by 3 bases, and the region joining them spans 8 bases.